The present TCR beta chain was sequenced within a study of cytomegalovirus exposure and HLA in healthy donors. Study results and limitations: In vitro data verified a few CMV-associated chains as specific for CMV antigens. In an earlier analysis, about 87% or about 30%: the productive usage of most TCR beta V segments.

Amplification used 60 Vbeta primers and 13 Jbeta primers. Using immunoSEQ multiplex PCR, the repertoire was profiled, and TCRdb retains in-frame clones only, with some absent. Of over 150,000 clones listed, 75% to 85% are singletons. About this clone itself: The antigen is not known.

This CDR3 is built from 13 residues. V dropped 0 bases and J dropped 3 bases, with 6 bases sitting between them. Germline values: CDR1 SGDLS, CDR2 YYNGEE. The chain employs TRBV9 and TRBJ1-2; D uncertain. The sequenced material came from PBMCs. This clonotype was obtained from a girl aged 5 to 17 in good health and CMV-seropositive. CDR3 sequence reads: CASSVESDYGYTF. In DNA, the CDR3 is TGTGCCAGCAGCGTAGAGTCAGACTATGGCTACACCTTC.